A single sample is the source of the 23 T cell receptor beta chains below, sequenced in a study of blood T cell repertoires in COVID-19 (dated by TCRdb to the early 2020s). Library prep was done by the immunoSEQ multiplex PCR assay. Imported from immuneACCESS, the table was reduced by TCRdb to in-frame sequences with V and J called. These copies leave out some clones; in studies compared against another copy, an unresolved V gene accounts for under half, and the cause of the remainder is not known. Counted in this sample were some 180,000 clones; 80% of them appeared once. 6.9% of the sample is in the top ten clones. Sample: peripheral blood. The receptors here all came from a man in his sixties with acute or convalescent COVID-19.

J is TRBJ2-3 and V is TRBV24-1; 10 nucleotides align to TRBD1. Germline trimming cut 4 bases from V and 6 bases from J; bases unmatched to any gene: 9. This CDR3 comprises 16 residues. Per the germline V gene, CDR1 is KGHDR and CDR2 is SFDVKD. The chain's CDR3 is CATSDYGTGVRDTQYF. In DNA, the CDR3 is TGTGCCACCAGTGACTACGGGACAGGGGTTCGGGATACGCAGTATTTT.

The genes are TRBV4-1 and TRBJ2-1, with TRBD2 as a possible D gene (6 bases). Germline V gives CDR1 MGHRA, CDR2 YSYEKL. V lost 0 bases and J lost 6, with 12 bases in between. The CDR3 spans 15 residues. In DNA form, the CDR3 reads TGCGCCAGCAGCCAAGATCCTCTAGCGAGCAATGAGCAGTTCTTC. Residues: CASSQDPLASNEQFF.

This chain uses TRBV7-9 with TRBJ2-2, with D unclear. The CDR3 is 13 residues long. V lost 8 bases and J lost 4, with 11 bases in between. Germline V gene lookup returns CDR1 SEHNR and CDR2 FQNEAQ (reference sequence). CDR3 in amino acids: CASRELSTGELFF. For the CDR3, the DNA is TGTGCCAGCCGCGAGTTGAGCACCGGGGAGCTGTTTTTT.

This clone was seen more than once but under ten times. This chain uses TRBV28 with TRBJ1-2; the match to TRBD1 covers 9 bases. The CDR3 totals 15 residues. Per the germline V gene, CDR1 is MDHEN and CDR2 is SYDVKM. The ends lost 8 bases at V and 4 bases at J; junction bases unmatched: 11. The CDR3 sequence is CASRRLRDRAYGYTF. CDR3 DNA sequence: TGTGCCAGCCGACGCCTCCGGGACAGGGCCTATGGCTACACCTTC.

The V and J genes are TRBV19 and TRBJ1-1; D is possibly TRBD1 (6 bases). V dropped 6 bases and J dropped 3 bases, with 14 bases sitting between them. The CDR3 is 14 amino acids. From germline, CDR1 is LNHDA and CDR2 SQIVND (reference sequence). The CDR3 DNA reads as TGTGCCAGTAGCGCTGGGACATACCACACTGAAGCTTTCTTT. It translates to CASSAGTYHTEAFF.

The V and J genes are TRBV5-1 and TRBJ1-3; TRBD1 might be the D (5 bases). Germline V CDR1 and CDR2: SGHRS, YFSETQ. CDR3 length equals 16 residues. V was shortened by 1 base and J by 3 bases, with 14 bases between the two germline ends. CDR3 DNA: TGCGCCAGCAGCTTGAATGGGGCAGCTTTTGGAAACACCATATATTTT. Amino acids: CASSLNGAAFGNTIYF.

This clone was detected once. V and J are TRBV10-2 and TRBJ2-1; a weak D match, TRBD2 (5 bases). Trimming took off 4 bases at V and 10 bases at J, with 20 bases between the two ends. Germline V CDR1 and CDR2: WSHSY, SAAADI. The length of the CDR3 is 15 residues. The CDR3: CASSGPLTSPLEQFF. The DNA of the CDR3 is TGCGCCAGCAGTGGCCCCCTTACTAGTCCGTTGGAGCAGTTCTTC.

The V and J genes are TRBV27 and TRBJ1-6; 9 bases fit TRBD1. The ends lost 0 bases at V and 1 base at J; junction bases unmatched: 7. The V gene's germline CDR1 is MNHEY and CDR2 SMNVEV (reference sequence). The CDR3 contains 19 residues. The chain's CDR3 is CASSLSGPGTGSYNSPLHF. CDR3 in DNA: TGTGCCAGCAGTTTATCGGGTCCCGGGACAGGGTCCTATAATTCACCCCTCCACTTT.

There are many counts of this clone. The chain joins TRBV27 to TRBJ2-1, with TRBD1 matching 7 bases. Germline V gene lookup returns CDR1 MNHEY and CDR2 SMNVEV (reference sequence). Trimming at V came to 5 bases and at J to 1 base, leaving 8 bases not matched to a gene. CDR3 length equals 16 residues. Written as DNA, the CDR3 is TGTGCCAGCAGTGTTGACCCGGGACAGTCCTACAATGAGCAGTTCTTC. Translating gives CASSVDPGQSYNEQFF.

Only one count was recorded for this clone. V and J are TRBV5-1 and TRBJ2-1, with TRBD2 identical over 11 bases. After removal of 3 bases from V and 2 bases from J, the junction contained 7 bases not matched to a gene. Germline V gene lookup returns CDR1 SGHRS and CDR2 YFSETQ. The CDR3 extends over 17 amino acids. In DNA, the CDR3 is TGCGCCAGCAGCTCAAAGATACTAGCGGGAGCCTACAATGAGCAGTTCTTC. Amino acids: CASSSKILAGAYNEQFF.

The genes are TRBV2 and TRBJ2-7; TRBD2 might be the D (5 bases). Trimming pared 4 bases from V and 4 bases from J, leaving 14 bases between. Germline CDR1 is SNHLY and CDR2 is FYNNEI. The CDR3 totals 14 residues. The CDR3 region is CASSVGLARYEQYF. The CDR3 DNA follows: TGTGCCAGCAGTGTAGGTCTAGCCAGGTACGAGCAGTACTTC.

V usage is TRBV5-5 and J usage is TRBJ2-7; D may be TRBD1 (6 bases). V was pared by 7 bases and J by 3 bases, with 23 bases between. This CDR3 is built from 16 residues. The germline V gene has CDR1 SGHKS and CDR2 YYEKEE (reference sequence). CDR3 protein: CASRRPGQPDGYEQYF. As DNA, the CDR3 is TGTGCCAGCCGGCGGCCGGGACAACCTGACGGCTACGAGCAGTACTTC.

The chain uses TRBV5-4 and TRBJ1-1, with a possible D match to TRBD1 (6 bases). This CDR3 comprises 13 residues. V was shortened by 9 bases and J by 3 bases, with 15 bases between the two germline ends. The germline V gene has CDR1 SGHNT and CDR2 YYREEE (reference sequence). The CDR3 protein is CATKQGLDTEAFF. Here the CDR3 DNA reads TGTGCCACCAAACAGGGATTGGACACTGAAGCTTTCTTT.

The gene calls are TRBV6-5 and TRBJ1-2; 7 nucleotides align to TRBD1. CDR1 MNHEY and CDR2 SVGAGI come from the germline V gene. The CDR3 loop spans 11 amino acids. V shed 10 bases, J shed 8 bases, and the junction held 7 bases outside the gene matches. CDR3 sequence: CATSTGSGYTF. The CDR3 DNA sequence: TGTGCCACCTCGACAGGGAGCGGCTACACCTTC.

This chain links TRBV5-1 with TRBJ1-5, with a tentative D call TRBD1 (5 bases). In germline, CDR1 is SGHRS, CDR2 YFSETQ. The CDR3 covers 17 residues. The V gene lost 2 bases and the J gene lost 1 base, with 16 bases spanning the gap. Here the CDR3 DNA reads TGCGCCAGCAGCTTAAGCGGGGCGGGAGGAAGCAATCAGCCCCAGCATTTT. As protein: CASSLSGAGGSNQPQHF.

This clone was seen more than once but under ten times. The chain is built from TRBV5-4 and TRBJ2-1, with 8 bases aligning to TRBD2. Germline loops: CDR1 SGHNT, CDR2 YYREEE (reference sequence). Trimming cost V 4 bases and J 4 bases; bases outside gene matches: 7. The length of the CDR3 is 15 residues. CDR3 region: CASSLTAGVYNEQFF. CDR3 bases: TGTGCCAGCAGCCTGACAGCGGGAGTGTACAATGAGCAGTTCTTC.

This clone has just a few counts. The CDR3 here is CASSISQGYGYTF. CDR3 in DNA: TGTGCCAGTAGTATATCACAGGGGTATGGCTACACCTTC. V and J are TRBV19 and TRBJ1-2; TRBD1 matches at 7 bases. CDR3 length: 13 residues. Germline assignment: CDR1 LNHDA and CDR2 SQIVND (reference sequence). V lost 2 bases to trimming and J lost 5 bases; unmatched junction nucleotides: 2.

Ten or more counts support this clone. The chain carries TRBV6-1 and TRBJ1-4, with D unresolved. Germline V gene lookup returns CDR1 MNHNS and CDR2 SASEGT. V lost 2 bases, J lost 8 bases, and 18 bases lay in between. The CDR3 contains 16 residues. The CDR3 reads CASSEPKRVRWEKLFF. In DNA form, the CDR3 reads TGTGCCAGCAGTGAACCGAAGAGGGTGAGGTGGGAAAAACTGTTTTTT.

The chain carries TRBV6-6 and TRBJ1-3, with D possibly being TRBD1 (6 bases). Trimming left V 5 bases short and J 7 bases short, with 15 bases between. This CDR3 has 14 residues. Germline V lookup: CDR1 MNHNY, CDR2 SVGAGI (reference sequence). As DNA, the CDR3 is TGTGCCAGCAGTCACAGACAGGTGGCGAACACCATATATTTT. Protein sequence: CASSHRQVANTIYF.

The rearrangement uses TRBV27 and TRBJ1-2; a possible D gene is TRBD1 (6 bases). Germline V gene lookup returns CDR1 MNHEY and CDR2 SMNVEV (reference sequence). This CDR3 spans 13 amino acids. Trimming removed 0 bases from V and 8 bases from J, with 10 bases in between. This chain's CDR3 is CASSLSGGRGYTF. As DNA, the CDR3 is TGTGCCAGCAGTTTATCAGGGGGACGGGGCTACACCTTC.

This clone was counted a few times. The CDR3 loop reads CASSSNGQATSYGYTF. In nucleotides, the CDR3 is TGTGCCAGCAGTAGCAACGGACAGGCAACCTCCTATGGCTACACCTTC. The gene calls are TRBV27 and TRBJ1-2; 7 bases map to TRBD1. Trimming took 5 bases from V and 4 from J; bases not matched to a gene: 13. The CDR3 spans 16 residues. Germline V lookup: CDR1 MNHEY, CDR2 SMNVEV (reference sequence).

This clone was observed a handful of times. This rearrangement joins TRBV18 to TRBJ1-1; the match to TRBD1 covers 7 bases. This CDR3 comprises 13 residues. Looked up from germline, CDR1 is KGHSH and CDR2 is LQKENI. J was trimmed by 1 base and V by 10 bases; bases with no gene match: 6. DNA of the CDR3: TGTGCCACCAACGGACAGGCGAACACTGAAGCTTTCTTT. As protein: CATNGQANTEAFF.

This clone has just a few counts. The chain joins TRBV5-4 to TRBJ2-2, with D possibly being TRBD2 (6 bases). The germline gives CDR1 SGHNT, CDR2 YYREEE (reference sequence). V lost 5 bases to trimming and J lost 7 bases, with 15 bases between them. The CDR3 spans 14 residues. The CDR3 sequence is CASRPDPGVGELFF. The CDR3 DNA is TGTGCCAGCAGACCGGACCCGGGAGTCGGGGAGCTGTTTTTT.